This is a list of T cell receptor beta chains from one sample in a study of T-cell memory formation after mild COVID-19. TCRdb re-called the 5' RACE reads through MiXCR, storing one row per CDR3 protein. The table records more than 250,000 distinct CDR3 sequences, 15% to 20% of them present only once. The specimen was PBMCs or a T cell subset sorted from them (not recorded which). The receptors here all came from a man in his late teens or twenties who had mild COVID-19 (a few samples of this study predate the infection). Cell type and time point are not known. Each CDR3 is given with its conserved first and last residue. Fields, in order: clone size, J gene, V gene, D gene, CDR3 DNA, CDR3 protein. D genes are given only for firm matches. Clone size is stated in some rows and not others, as once, few, many or a class when expanded.

clone_size: few; j_call: TRBJ2-1; v_call: TRBV7-9; d_call: TRBD1; cdr3_nt: TGTGCCAGCAGCTTAGTGAACAGGGGCCCCTACAATGAGCAGTTCTTC; cdr3_aa: CASSLVNRGPYNEQFF
clone_size: few; j_call: TRBJ1-2; v_call: TRBV4-1; d_call: NA; cdr3_nt: TGCGCCAGCAGCCAAGAAGGAGGGTTGAGCTATGGCTACACCTTC; cdr3_aa: CASSQEGGLSYGYTF
clone_size: NA; j_call: TRBJ2-7; v_call: TRBV29-1; d_call: NA; cdr3_nt: TGCAGCGTGGTGGGACCTGACAGTTACGAGCAGTACTTC; cdr3_aa: CSVVGPDSYEQYF
clone_size: NA; j_call: TRBJ2-3; v_call: TRBV5-1; d_call: NA; cdr3_nt: TGCGCCAGCAGCTTGCTGCACGCAGATACGCAGTATTTT; cdr3_aa: CASSLLHADTQYF
clone_size: NA; j_call: TRBJ1-6; v_call: TRBV14; d_call: NA; cdr3_nt: TGTGCCAGCAGCCTGCAGGGGATCCCACCCCTCCACTTT; cdr3_aa: CASSLQGIPPLHF
clone_size: NA; j_call: TRBJ1-2; v_call: TRBV30; d_call: NA; cdr3_nt: TGTGCCTGGAGTACAGGGTACTTTTCAGATAGGACTTTCTATGGCTACACCTTC; cdr3_aa: CAWSTGYFSDRTFYGYTF
clone_size: NA; j_call: TRBJ2-6; v_call: TRBV5-1; d_call: NA; cdr3_nt: TGCGCCAGCAGCTTGGTACTAGGGACTGGGGCCAACGTCCTGACTTTC; cdr3_aa: CASSLVLGTGANVLTF
clone_size: few; j_call: TRBJ2-1; v_call: TRBV7-9; d_call: NA; cdr3_nt: TGTGCCAGCAGCTTAGGTGTTAATGAGCAGTTCTTC; cdr3_aa: CASSLGVNEQFF
clone_size: few; j_call: TRBJ2-3; v_call: TRBV2; d_call: NA; cdr3_nt: TGTGCCAGCAGTGTGGACCCCAGTGCAGATACGCAGTATTTT; cdr3_aa: CASSVDPSADTQYF
clone_size: few; j_call: TRBJ2-3; v_call: TRBV4-3; d_call: TRBD2; cdr3_nt: TGCGCCAGCAGCCTGTTCGCTACTAGCGGGGGTACAGATACGCAGTATTTT; cdr3_aa: CASSLFATSGGTDTQYF
clone_size: NA; j_call: TRBJ2-1; v_call: TRBV2; d_call: NA; cdr3_nt: TGTGCCAGCAGCTCGCTGCGGGTCTACAATGAGCAGTTCTTC; cdr3_aa: CASSSLRVYNEQFF
clone_size: NA; j_call: TRBJ2-7; v_call: TRBV19; d_call: NA; cdr3_nt: TGTGCCAGTAGTATTAGCCCAGGGCATTCCGAGCAGTACTTC; cdr3_aa: CASSISPGHSEQYF
clone_size: NA; j_call: TRBJ2-7; v_call: TRBV25-1; d_call: NA; cdr3_nt: TGTGCCAGCAGCCACCTCCCCACCGGGACGGCGCACCTCTACGAGCAGTACTTC; cdr3_aa: CASSHLPTGTAHLYEQYF
clone_size: few; j_call: TRBJ2-7; v_call: TRBV6-2/TRBV6-3; d_call: TRBD1; cdr3_nt: TGTGCCAGCAGTTACCCTGGGACAGGGGTCGAGCAGTACTTC; cdr3_aa: CASSYPGTGVEQYF
clone_size: few; j_call: TRBJ1-2; v_call: TRBV25-1; d_call: NA; cdr3_nt: TGTGCCAGCAGTGACACCGGGACTGATTATGGCTACACCTTC; cdr3_aa: CASSDTGTDYGYTF
clone_size: few; j_call: TRBJ2-1; v_call: TRBV6-5; d_call: NA; cdr3_nt: TGTGCCAGCCGAGAGGTGAATGAGCAGTTCTTC; cdr3_aa: CASREVNEQFF
clone_size: NA; j_call: TRBJ2-7; v_call: TRBV10-3; d_call: NA; cdr3_nt: TGTGCCACCGGACCCTCAGGCTACGAGCAGTACTTC; cdr3_aa: CATGPSGYEQYF
clone_size: NA; j_call: TRBJ2-3; v_call: TRBV11-2; d_call: NA; cdr3_nt: TGTGCCAGCAGCTACCTAGGGACTTTTTTACACACAGATACGCAGTATTTT; cdr3_aa: CASSYLGTFLHTDTQYF
clone_size: many; j_call: TRBJ2-3; v_call: TRBV5-1; d_call: NA; cdr3_nt: TGCGCCAGCAGCTTGGCCGTCAGGGGCGGCACAGATACGCAGTATTTT; cdr3_aa: CASSLAVRGGTDTQYF
clone_size: few; j_call: TRBJ2-3; v_call: TRBV29-1; d_call: TRBD2; cdr3_nt: TGCAGCGTTGGGCGGGGGAGCACAGATACGCAGTATTTT; cdr3_aa: CSVGRGSTDTQYF
clone_size: NA; j_call: TRBJ1-6; v_call: TRBV6-5; d_call: TRBD1; cdr3_nt: TGTGCCAGCAGTTACTATCGACAGGGGAGTTCACCCCTCCACTTT; cdr3_aa: CASSYYRQGSSPLHF
clone_size: many; j_call: TRBJ1-1; v_call: TRBV12-3/TRBV12-4; d_call: NA; cdr3_nt: TGTGCCAGCAGTTATACACCCAACACTGAAGCTTTCTTT; cdr3_aa: CASSYTPNTEAFF
clone_size: few; j_call: TRBJ2-1; v_call: TRBV7-2; d_call: NA; cdr3_nt: TGTGCCAGCAGCCCATGGACATCCGGCTCCTACAATGAGCAGTTCTTC; cdr3_aa: CASSPWTSGSYNEQFF
clone_size: NA; j_call: TRBJ1-6; v_call: TRBV6-5; d_call: NA; cdr3_nt: TGTGCCAGCAGTTACTCGACGGCAGCCTATAATTCACCCCTCCACTTT; cdr3_aa: CASSYSTAAYNSPLHF
clone_size: NA; j_call: TRBJ2-7; v_call: TRBV4-2; d_call: TRBD2; cdr3_nt: TGTGCCAGCAGATTCTTAGCGGGGCCGAGCTCCTACGAGCAGTACTTC; cdr3_aa: CASRFLAGPSSYEQYF
clone_size: once; j_call: TRBJ2-3; v_call: TRBV9; d_call: NA; cdr3_nt: TGTGCCAGCAGCGTAAATACCAGGTTCACAGATACGCAGTATTTT; cdr3_aa: CASSVNTRFTDTQYF
clone_size: few; j_call: TRBJ2-2; v_call: TRBV5-1; d_call: NA; cdr3_nt: TGCGCCAGCAGCGTACGACTGGTCGGGGAGCTGTTTTTT; cdr3_aa: CASSVRLVGELFF
clone_size: few; j_call: TRBJ2-5; v_call: TRBV4-1; d_call: TRBD2; cdr3_nt: TGCGCCAGCAGCCAGCTAGCCCTAGCGGGGGGCCATCGGGAGACCCAGTACTTC; cdr3_aa: CASSQLALAGGHRETQYF
clone_size: NA; j_call: TRBJ1-2; v_call: TRBV6-1; d_call: NA; cdr3_nt: TGTGCCAGCAGTGAAGAACGGAGAGGGTCATGGTATGGCTACACCTTC; cdr3_aa: CASSEERRGSWYGYTF
clone_size: NA; j_call: TRBJ1-1; v_call: TRBV6-2/TRBV6-3; d_call: NA; cdr3_nt: TGTGCCAGCAGTTACTCGAAGGGTTGGAACACTGAAGCTTTCTTT; cdr3_aa: CASSYSKGWNTEAFF